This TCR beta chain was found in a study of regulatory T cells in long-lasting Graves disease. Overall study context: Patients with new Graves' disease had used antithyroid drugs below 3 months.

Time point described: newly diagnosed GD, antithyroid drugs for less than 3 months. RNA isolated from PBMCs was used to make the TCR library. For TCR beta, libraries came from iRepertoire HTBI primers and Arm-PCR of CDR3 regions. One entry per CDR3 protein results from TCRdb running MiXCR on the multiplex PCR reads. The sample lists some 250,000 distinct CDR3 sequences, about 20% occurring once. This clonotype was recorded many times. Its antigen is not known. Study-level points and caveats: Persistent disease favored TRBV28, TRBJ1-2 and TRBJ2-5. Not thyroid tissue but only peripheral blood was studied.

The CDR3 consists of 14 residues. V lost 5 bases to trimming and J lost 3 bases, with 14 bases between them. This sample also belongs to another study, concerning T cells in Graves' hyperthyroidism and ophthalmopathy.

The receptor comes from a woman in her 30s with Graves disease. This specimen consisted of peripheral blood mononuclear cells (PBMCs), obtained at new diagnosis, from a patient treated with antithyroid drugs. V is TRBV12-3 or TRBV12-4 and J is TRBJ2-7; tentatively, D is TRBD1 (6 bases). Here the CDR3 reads CASSPHRTVYEQYF. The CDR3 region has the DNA TGTGCCAGCAGTCCACACAGGACAGTCTACGAGCAGTACTTC.